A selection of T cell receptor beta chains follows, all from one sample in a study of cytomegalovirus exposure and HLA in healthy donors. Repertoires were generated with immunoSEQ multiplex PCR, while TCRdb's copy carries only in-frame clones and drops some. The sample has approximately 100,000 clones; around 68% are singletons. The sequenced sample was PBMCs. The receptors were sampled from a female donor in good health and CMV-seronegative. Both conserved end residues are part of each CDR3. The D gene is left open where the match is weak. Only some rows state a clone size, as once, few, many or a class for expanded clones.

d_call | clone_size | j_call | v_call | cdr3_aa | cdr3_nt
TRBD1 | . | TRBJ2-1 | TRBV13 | CASSLGQGRIRWNEQFF | TGTGCCAGCAGCCTAGGACAGGGTAGAATCAGGTGGAATGAGCAGTTCTTC
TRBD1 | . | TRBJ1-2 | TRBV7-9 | CASSSTTGTYGYTF | TGTGCCAGCAGCTCGACGACAGGGACCTATGGCTACACCTTC
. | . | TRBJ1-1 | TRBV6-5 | CASRDGQSEAFF | TGTGCCAGCAGGGACGGACAATCCGAAGCTTTCTTT
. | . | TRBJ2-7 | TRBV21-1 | CASTFTGARYEQYF | TGTGCCAGCACCTTTACAGGGGCACGCTACGAGCAGTACTTC
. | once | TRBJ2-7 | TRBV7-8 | CASSSRELRYEQYF | TGTGCCAGCAGCTCTCGGGAGTTACGCTACGAGCAGTACTTC
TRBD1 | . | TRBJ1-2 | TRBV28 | CASSPSGQGNYGYTF | TGTGCCAGCAGCCCCTCGGGACAGGGGAACTATGGCTACACCTTC
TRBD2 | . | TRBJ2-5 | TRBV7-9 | CASSFGLAGRETQYF | TGTGCCAGCAGCTTCGGACTAGCGGGGAGAGAGACCCAGTACTTC
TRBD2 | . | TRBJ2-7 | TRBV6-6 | CASTTSGPYEQYF | TGTGCCAGCACCACTAGCGGACCCTACGAGCAGTACTTC
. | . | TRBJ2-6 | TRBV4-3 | CASSLSISGANVLTF | TGCGCCAGCAGCCTTAGCATCTCTGGGGCCAACGTCCTGACTTTC
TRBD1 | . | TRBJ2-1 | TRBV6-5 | CASSYTGTGGVDEQFF | TGTGCCAGCAGTTACACCGGGACAGGGGGCGTGGATGAGCAGTTCTTC
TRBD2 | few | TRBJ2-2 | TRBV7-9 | CASRRDYNTGELFF | TGTGCCAGCAGACGGGACTACAACACCGGGGAGCTGTTTTTT
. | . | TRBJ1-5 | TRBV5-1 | CASSFHLGGYNQPQHF | TGCGCCAGCAGCTTTCATCTCGGGGGTTACAATCAGCCCCAGCATTTT
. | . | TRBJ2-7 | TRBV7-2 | CASSLAIWSGNSYEQYF | TGTGCCAGCAGCTTAGCGATTTGGTCAGGGAACTCCTACGAGCAGTACTTC
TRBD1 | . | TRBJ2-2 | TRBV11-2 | CASSQDRGQVGELFF | TGTGCCAGCAGCCAAGACAGGGGGCAGGTGGGGGAGCTGTTTTTT
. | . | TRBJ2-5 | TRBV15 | CATSREIFRGSVETQYF | TGTGCCACCAGCAGAGAGATATTTCGGGGTAGCGTTGAGACCCAGTACTTC
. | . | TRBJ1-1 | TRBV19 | CASSIVSPGQFTEAFF | TGTGCCAGTAGTATAGTTTCCCCGGGACAATTCACTGAAGCTTTCTTT
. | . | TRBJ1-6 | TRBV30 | CAWSPYMYSPLHF | TGTGCCTGGAGTCCTTACATGTATTCACCCCTCCACTTT
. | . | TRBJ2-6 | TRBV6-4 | CASSPDEGGGANVLTF | TGTGCCAGCAGTCCAGATGAGGGTGGTGGGGCCAACGTCCTGACTTTC
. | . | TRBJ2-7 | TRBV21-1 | CASSKVDSSYEQYF | TGTGCCAGCAGCAAGGTGGACAGCTCCTACGAGCAGTACTTC
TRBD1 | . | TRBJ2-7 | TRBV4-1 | CASSEAGGLYEQYF | TGCGCCAGCAGTGAGGCAGGGGGCCTCTACGAGCAGTACTTC
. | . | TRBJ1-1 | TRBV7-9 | CASSSQGGTEAFF | TGTGCCAGCAGCTCGCAAGGGGGCACTGAAGCTTTCTTT
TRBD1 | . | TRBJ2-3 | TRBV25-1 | CASSGTGGTDTQYF | TGTGCCAGCAGTGGGACAGGGGGCACAGATACGCAGTATTTT
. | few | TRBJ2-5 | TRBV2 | CASNIWGGRAQETQYF | TGTGCCAGCAATATATGGGGAGGCAGAGCCCAAGAGACCCAGTACTTC
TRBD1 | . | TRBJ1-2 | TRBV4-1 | CASSQEGTGYGYTF | TGCGCCAGCAGCCAAGAAGGGACAGGCTATGGCTACACCTTC